These T cell receptor beta chains were read from a single sample in a study of blood T cell repertoires in COVID-19. Generated by immunoSEQ multiplex PCR, the TCRdb table keeps only in-frame clones and is missing some. This table holds more than 200,000 clones, around nine tenths found once. The sample comprised peripheral blood. These receptors came from a man aged 35 to 55 with acute or convalescent COVID-19. Each CDR3 is given with its conserved first and last residue. Each record gives: V gene, clone size, D gene, J gene, CDR3 protein, CDR3 DNA. D genes are given only for firm matches. Clone size is shown for a subset of rows, as once, few, many or a class of expanded clone.

>TRBV6-5|.|.|TRBJ1-5
CASRNRDFNQPQHF
TGTGCCAGCAGGAACCGGGATTTCAATCAGCCCCAGCATTTT
>TRBV2|.|.|TRBJ1-1
CASLPGNTEAFF
TGTGCCAGCCTTCCCGGTAACACTGAAGCTTTCTTT
>TRBV9|.|TRBD2|TRBJ2-2
CASRRLAGTGELFF
TGTGCCAGCCGACGGCTAGCGGGAACCGGGGAGCTGTTTTTT
>TRBV4-3|.|.|TRBJ2-7
CASSQETKSYEQYF
TGCGCCAGCAGCCAAGAGACAAAATCCTACGAGCAGTACTTC
>TRBV28|once|.|TRBJ2-1
CASAKPGEQFF
TGTGCCAGCGCCAAACCGGGTGAGCAGTTCTTC
>TRBV2|.|TRBD1|TRBJ2-5
CASSDPGQVGETQYF
TGTGCCAGCAGCGACCCTGGACAGGTGGGAGAGACCCAGTACTTC
>TRBV4-1|.|.|TRBJ2-7
CASSQENAENYEQYF
TGCGCCAGCAGCCAAGAAAACGCGGAGAATTACGAGCAGTACTTC
>TRBV3-1/TRBV3-2|.|.|TRBJ2-7
CASSYRSRDKSYEQYF
TGTGCCAGCAGCTATCGAAGCCGGGACAAATCCTACGAGCAGTACTTC
>TRBV28|.|TRBD2|TRBJ2-7
CASSVLAGGGEQYF
TGTGCCAGCAGTGTTCTAGCGGGAGGTGGCGAGCAGTACTTC
>TRBV28|.|.|TRBJ1-5
CASSLRGLHRDNNQPQHF
TGTGCCAGCAGTTTAAGGGGCCTACACCGGGACAATAATCAGCCCCAGCATTTT
>TRBV5-1|.|.|TRBJ1-1
CASSPSGSWTFF
TGCGCCAGCAGCCCTAGCGGTAGCTGGACTTTCTTT
>TRBV5-4|.|TRBD1|TRBJ1-2
CASSWGTGPLYGYTF
TGTGCCAGCAGCTGGGGGACAGGACCGCTCTATGGCTACACCTTC
>TRBV7-3|.|TRBD1|TRBJ1-2
CASSSGTVYGYTF
TGTGCCAGCAGCTCCGGGACAGTATATGGCTACACCTTC
>TRBV5-3|few|TRBD2|TRBJ2-7
CARRPPKRDHF
TGTGCCAGAAGGCCACCTAAGCGGGACCACTTC
>TRBV29-1|.|TRBD2|TRBJ2-5
CSVEGLAGGKGRETQYF
TGCAGCGTTGAAGGTCTAGCGGGGGGGAAAGGGAGAGAGACCCAGTACTTC
>TRBV7-2|once|TRBD1|TRBJ1-5
CASSPRAGTGSQPQHF
TGTGCCAGCAGCCCTAGAGCCGGGACAGGGAGTCAGCCCCAGCATTTT
>TRBV4-2|.|.|TRBJ1-1
CASSQDWVGHTEAFF
TGTGCCAGCAGCCAAGATTGGGTTGGGCACACTGAAGCTTTCTTT
>TRBV7-6|.|.|TRBJ1-1
CASSLGTDLENTEAFF
TGTGCCAGCAGCTTAGGGACGGACTTAGAGAACACTGAAGCTTTCTTT
>TRBV27|.|.|TRBJ2-2
CASSLYYTGELFF
TGTGCCAGCAGTTTATACTACACCGGGGAGCTGTTTTTT
>TRBV24-1|.|.|TRBJ2-7
CATRSGSSYEQYF
TGTGCCACCAGGTCCGGGAGCTCCTACGAGCAGTACTTC
>TRBV5-1|.|TRBD1|TRBJ1-4
CASRSLQGAGEKLFF
TGCGCCAGCAGAAGCCTACAGGGGGCTGGGGAAAAACTGTTTTTT
>TRBV12-3/TRBV12-4|.|TRBD1|TRBJ1-2
CASSRDRVYGYTF
TGTGCCAGCAGCCGGGACAGGGTCTATGGCTACACCTTC
>TRBV7-3|.|TRBD2|TRBJ2-1
CASSPQTSPDRGEQFF
TGTGCCAGCAGCCCTCAGACTAGCCCAGATAGAGGTGAGCAGTTCTTC
>TRBV4-3|.|.|TRBJ2-1
CASRHSESTSYNEQFF
TGCGCCAGCAGGCACTCTGAATCCACCTCCTACAATGAGCAGTTCTTC